This TCR beta chain was identified during a study of T cell changes during pregnancy in multiple sclerosis. Germline V gives CDR1 SGDLS, CDR2 YYNGEE. V gave up 6 bases and J gave up 3 bases, with 24 bases separating them. CDR3 length: 18 amino acids. TCRdb keeps only in-frame clones here, not all; method: immunoSEQ multiplex PCR. This sample has 20,000 to 25,000 clones; 85% to 90% occur once, and the top ten carry less than 9%. The source of this sequence is a female donor with multiple sclerosis, enrolled in a pregnancy study. J is TRBJ2-2 and V is TRBV9; D might be TRBD2 (6 bases). The material was CD8+ T cells from peripheral blood mononuclear cells, obtained before pregnancy. The CDR3: CASTFLEGPIGDTGELFF. As DNA, the CDR3 is TGTGCCAGCACCTTCCTGGAGGGGCCAATCGGGGACACCGGGGAGCTGTTTTTT.